This note documents a single T cell receptor beta chain sequence. Germline V gene lookup returns CDR1 SEHNR and CDR2 FQNEAQ (reference sequence). Unmatched junction bases numbered 11, after V lost 3 bases and J lost 0 bases. The CDR3 has 18 amino acids. The sample is drawn from a study of control samples from healthy donors and cancer patients. Sequenced by immunoSEQ multiplex PCR; TCRdb stores in-frame clones only, minus some. The repertoire holds roughly 170,000 clones, with 90% to 95% as singletons. Sequenced: blood. This receptor was obtained from a man younger than 35 in good health. This sequence joins TRBV7-9 and TRBJ2-1; 7 bases are a match to TRBD2. CDR3 coding DNA: TGTGCCAGCAGCTTGGTAGCGGGCCCAACAAACTCCTACAATGAGCAGTTCTTC. As protein: CASSLVAGPTNSYNEQFF.